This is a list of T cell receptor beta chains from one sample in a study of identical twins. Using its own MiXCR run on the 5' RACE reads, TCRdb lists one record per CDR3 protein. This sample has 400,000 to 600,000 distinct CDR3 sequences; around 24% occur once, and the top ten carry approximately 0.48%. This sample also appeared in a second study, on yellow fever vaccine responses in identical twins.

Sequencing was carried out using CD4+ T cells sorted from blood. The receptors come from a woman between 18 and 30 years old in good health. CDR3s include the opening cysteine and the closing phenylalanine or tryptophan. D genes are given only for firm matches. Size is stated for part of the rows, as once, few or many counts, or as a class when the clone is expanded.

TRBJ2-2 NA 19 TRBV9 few TGTGCCAGCAGCGCGAAGGACCGGAAGTTATTAGGGGATACCGGGGAGCTGTTTTTT CASSAKDRKLLGDTGELFF
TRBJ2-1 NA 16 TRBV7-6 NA TGTGCCAGCAGCCTCATTGGGGGAACAGTATCGGGTGAGCAGTTCTTC CASSLIGGTVSGEQFF
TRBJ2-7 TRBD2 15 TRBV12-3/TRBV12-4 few TGTGCCAGCAGTTTGGGCCCTAGCGGGAGTGACGAGCAGTACTTC CASSLGPSGSDEQYF
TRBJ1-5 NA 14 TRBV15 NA TGTGCCACCAGCGTCGGGGATAGCAATCAGCCCCAGCATTTT CATSVGDSNQPQHF
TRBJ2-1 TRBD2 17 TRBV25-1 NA TGTGCCAGCAGTGAATTGGGGGGGAGTGGGGCCTACAATGAGCAGTTCTTC CASSELGGSGAYNEQFF
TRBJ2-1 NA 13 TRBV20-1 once TGCAGTGCTAGGGGGGAGTCAAGGAATGAGCAGTTCTTC CSARGESRNEQFF
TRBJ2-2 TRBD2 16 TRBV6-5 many TGTGCCAGCAGTTACTCGAGGGGAGGGGACACCGGGGAGCTGTTTTTT CASSYSRGGDTGELFF
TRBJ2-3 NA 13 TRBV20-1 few TGCAGTGCTAGGGCCGAGGCCTGGGATACGCAGTATTTT CSARAEAWDTQYF
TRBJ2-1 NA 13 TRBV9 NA TGTGCCAGCAGCGTAGGGGGCCTCAATGAGCAGTTCTTC CASSVGGLNEQFF
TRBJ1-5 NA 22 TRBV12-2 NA TGTGCAAGTCGCTTAAGTCCCCCCAATGGATTGGCACGGATGGTTATCCATCAGCCCCAGCATTTT CASRLSPPNGLARMVIHQPQHF
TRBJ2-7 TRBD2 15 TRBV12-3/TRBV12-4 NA TGTGCCAGCAGTTCAGTTACTAGCGCCCTTCTCGAGCAGTACTTC CASSSVTSALLEQYF
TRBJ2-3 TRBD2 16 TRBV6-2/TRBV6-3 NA TGTGCCAGCAGTTACGGGACTAGCGGGAGGAAAGATACGCAGTATTTT CASSYGTSGRKDTQYF
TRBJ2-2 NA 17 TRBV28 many TGTGCCAGCACCCAACCTTTCTGGCAGGGTAACACCGGGGAGCTGTTTTTT CASTQPFWQGNTGELFF
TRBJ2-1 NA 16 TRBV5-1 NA TGCGCCAGCAGCTCGGGTGGGGGAGGCTCCTACAATGAGCAGTTCTTC CASSSGGGGSYNEQFF
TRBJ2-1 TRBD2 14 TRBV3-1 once TGTGCCAGCAGCCAAGGGACTAGCGGAGGGGAGCAGTTCTTC CASSQGTSGGEQFF
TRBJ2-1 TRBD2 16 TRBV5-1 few TGCGCCAGCAGGCAGACTAGCGGGGCATCCTACAATGAGCAGTTCTTC CASRQTSGASYNEQFF
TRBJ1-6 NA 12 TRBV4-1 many TGCGCCAGCAGCCAAGGGGATTCACCCCTCCACTTT CASSQGDSPLHF
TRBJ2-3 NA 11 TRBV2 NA TGTGCCAGCAGTAACAGTGATACGCAGTATTTT CASSNSDTQYF
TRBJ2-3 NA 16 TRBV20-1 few TGCAGTGCTAGAACATGGGGCAGTAGTATCACAGATACGCAGTATTTT CSARTWGSSITDTQYF
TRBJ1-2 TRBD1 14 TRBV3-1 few TGTGCCAGCAGCCTCTACAGGGGTGACTATGGCTACACCTTC CASSLYRGDYGYTF
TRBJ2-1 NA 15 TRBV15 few TGTGCCACCAGCAGAAACAGGTTTGGTAACAATGAGCAGTTCTTC CATSRNRFGNNEQFF
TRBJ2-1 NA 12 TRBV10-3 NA TGTGCCGCCGCAGCTGGCCACAATGAGCAGTTCTTC CAAAAGHNEQFF
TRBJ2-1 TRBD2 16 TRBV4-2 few TGTGCCAGCAGCCAAGCCGCTAGCGGGGGTTACAATGAGCAGTTCTTC CASSQAASGGYNEQFF
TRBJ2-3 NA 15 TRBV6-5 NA TGTGCCAGCAGTTACTCCGGGGCCCTAACAGATACGCAGTATTTT CASSYSGALTDTQYF
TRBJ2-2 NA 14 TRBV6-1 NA TGTGCCAGCAGTGGAACAGGAGTCCCAGGGGAGCTGTTTTTT CASSGTGVPGELFF
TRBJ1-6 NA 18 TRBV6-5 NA TGTGCCAGCAGTTTAACGACCCTGGACAGACTTCGGAATTCACCCCTCCACTTT CASSLTTLDRLRNSPLHF
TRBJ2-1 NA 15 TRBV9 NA TGTGCCAGCAGCCTCGACATGGATTCCTACAATGAGCAGTTCTTC CASSLDMDSYNEQFF
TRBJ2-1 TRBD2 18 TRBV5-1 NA TGCGCCAGCAGCTTGGCCAAGTTGAGCGGGACGGGCTACAATGAGCAGTTCTTC CASSLAKLSGTGYNEQFF
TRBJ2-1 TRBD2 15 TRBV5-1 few TGCGCCAGCAGCACAACCGGGACTAGCACCAATGAGCAGTTCTTC CASSTTGTSTNEQFF
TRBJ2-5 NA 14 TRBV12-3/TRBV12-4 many TGTGCCAGCAGTTTACGTCAGGGAAGAGAGACCCAGTACTTC CASSLRQGRETQYF
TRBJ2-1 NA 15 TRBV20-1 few TGCAGTGCTCGAATCAGGGGCCATCCCCTCAATGAGCAGTTCTTC CSARIRGHPLNEQFF
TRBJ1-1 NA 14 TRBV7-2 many TGTGCCAGCAGCCCCTACCTAGGGGGCACTGAAGCTTTCTTT CASSPYLGGTEAFF
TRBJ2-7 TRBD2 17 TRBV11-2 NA TGTGCCAGCAGCCCCGGACTAGCGGGAGGTGGTATCTACGAGCAGTACTTC CASSPGLAGGGIYEQYF
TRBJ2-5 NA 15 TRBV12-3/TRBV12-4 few TGTGCCAGCAGTTTCTATCCGGGACCACAAGAGACCCAGTACTTC CASSFYPGPQETQYF
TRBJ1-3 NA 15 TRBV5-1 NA TGCGCCAGCAGCTTGGGGCAGTCCACTGGAAACACCATATATTTT CASSLGQSTGNTIYF
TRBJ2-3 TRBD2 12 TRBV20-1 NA TGCAGTGCTAGACTAGCGGGAGATACGCAGTATTTT CSARLAGDTQYF
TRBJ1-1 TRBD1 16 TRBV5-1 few TGCGCCAGCAGCCCGAGTACAGGGGTGAAGAACACTGAAGCTTTCTTT CASSPSTGVKNTEAFF
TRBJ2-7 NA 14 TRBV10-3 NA TGTGCCATCAGTGAGTCGGGCTCTAACCTGGGGCAGTACTTC CAISESGSNLGQYF
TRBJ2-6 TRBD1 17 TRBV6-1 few TGTGCCAGCAGAAAACAGGGGCCCGCAACTGGGGCCAACGTCCTGACTTTC CASRKQGPATGANVLTF
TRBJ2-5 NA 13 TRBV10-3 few TGTGCCAGTCAATGGGCCAGCCAAGAGACCCAGTACTTC CASQWASQETQYF